This record concerns one TCR beta chain sequence. Its antigen is unknown. Documented treatment: about 20 received Ad26.COV2.S at low or high dose, single or two shots; several received placebo; per-sample allocation not given. On day 63 after the first injection, vaccine and placebo recipients gave samples. Produced via immunoSEQ multiplex PCR; TCRdb's table is partial and in-frame only. The top ten hold over 1.3% of the sample, which has about 680,000 clones, around 89% seen once. This entry comes from a study of Ad26.COV2.S vaccination and SARS-CoV-2 variants. Study-level points and caveats: Placebo recipients and vaccine recipients were similar in non-spike TCR breadth.

The TCR sequence derives from a person between 18 and 59 years old who received the Ad26.COV2.S COVID-19 vaccine or a placebo. The sample was peripheral blood, taken in a trial of Ad26.COV2.S vaccine versus placebo.

Written as DNA, the CDR3 is TGTGCCAGTAGTATGGACTTTAGCTCTGGAAACACCATATATTTT. Encoded protein: CASSMDFSSGNTIYF. The V gene is TRBV19, the J gene TRBJ1-3, with D unresolved. V was clipped by 3 bases and J by 0 bases, with 9 bases between them. Germline V gives CDR1 LNHDA, CDR2 SQIVND (reference sequence). The length of the CDR3 is 15 residues.